Listed below are T cell receptor beta chains from one sample, sequenced in a study of blood T cells in healthy people across ages. Via MiXCR, TCRdb re-called the 5' RACE reads, giving one row per CDR3 protein. The data contain roughly 1.4 million distinct CDR3 sequences, approximately 59% of them singletons. The specimen sequenced was blood. The receptor set was obtained from a man aged 18 to 30 in good health. Each CDR3 is given with its conserved first and last residue. D genes are given only for firm matches. Clone sizes are given selectively: once, few, many, or a class where the clone is expanded.

D: TRBD2
V: TRBV6-2/TRBV6-3
J: TRBJ2-1
size: NA
DNA: TGTGCCAGCACCTTTTGGACTAGCGGGGATAATGAGCGGTTCTTC
CDR3: CASTFWTSGDNERFF

D: NA
V: TRBV7-9
J: TRBJ2-3
size: NA
DNA: TGTGCCAGCAGCTACCATCAGGGCACGCAGTATTTT
CDR3: CASSYHQGTQYF

D: TRBD1
V: TRBV28
J: TRBJ2-7
size: few
DNA: TGTGCCAGCGCATCCGGGACAGGGTTTCGCGAGCAGTACTTC
CDR3: CASASGTGFREQYF

D: NA
V: TRBV20-1
J: TRBJ1-5
size: NA
DNA: TGTGGGGGCGGGGAGGGAATTCAACCCCAGCATTTT
CDR3: CGGGEGIQPQHF

D: TRBD1
V: TRBV14
J: TRBJ2-7
size: NA
DNA: TGTGCCAGCAGCCATACGGGACAGCACTCCTACGAGCAGTACTTC
CDR3: CASSHTGQHSYEQYF

D: NA
V: TRBV3-1
J: TRBJ2-5
size: NA
DNA: TGTGCCAGCAGCCAAGGAGACTGGGAGACCCAGTACTTC
CDR3: CASSQGDWETQYF

D: NA
V: TRBV9
J: TRBJ1-2
size: NA
DNA: TGTGCCACCACCGGACAAACAAACTATGGCTACACCTTC
CDR3: CATTGQTNYGYTF

D: NA
V: TRBV4-2
J: TRBJ1-1
size: NA
DNA: TGTGCCAGCAGCCAAGGGGGGGGACTTCCCTACACTGAAGCTTTCTTT
CDR3: CASSQGGGLPYTEAFF

D: NA
V: TRBV7-9
J: TRBJ2-7
size: NA
DNA: TGTGCCAGCAGCTTGACAGGACGGATTAACGAGCAGTACTTC
CDR3: CASSLTGRINEQYF

D: TRBD2
V: TRBV15
J: TRBJ2-5
size: NA
DNA: TGTGCCACCAGCAGAGATCTAGCGGTCGAGACCCAGTACTTC
CDR3: CATSRDLAVETQYF

D: TRBD2
V: TRBV29-1
J: TRBJ2-3
size: NA
DNA: TGCAGCGTTGACGGGGGGGCAGCAGATACGCAGTATTTT
CDR3: CSVDGGAADTQYF

D: TRBD1
V: TRBV4-2
J: TRBJ2-7
size: NA
DNA: TGTGCCAGCAGCCAAGGGGCGGGGACAGGGTACTACGAGCAGTACTTC
CDR3: CASSQGAGTGYYEQYF

D: NA
V: TRBV29-1
J: TRBJ1-4
size: NA
DNA: TGCAGCGTGGAAACAGACAGTGAGGAAAAACTGTTTTTT
CDR3: CSVETDSEEKLFF

D: NA
V: TRBV20-1
J: TRBJ2-7
size: NA
DNA: TGCAGTGCTAGAGATCACGGGGGTTGGTCCTACGAGCAGTACTTC
CDR3: CSARDHGGWSYEQYF

D: TRBD2
V: TRBV20-1
J: TRBJ2-5
size: NA
DNA: TGCAGTGTTGTTCGGGGGGGGTACCAAGAGACCCAGTACTTC
CDR3: CSVVRGGYQETQYF

D: NA
V: TRBV27
J: TRBJ2-7
size: NA
DNA: TGTGCCAGCAGTATAAACAGGGAATTCTACGAGCAGTATTTC
CDR3: CASSINREFYEQYF

D: NA
V: TRBV27
J: TRBJ1-5
size: NA
DNA: TGTGCCAGCGCGCCGAGGGAGAGTCAGCCCCAGCATTTT
CDR3: CASAPRESQPQHF

D: TRBD2
V: TRBV11-2
J: TRBJ2-1
size: NA
DNA: TGTGCCAGCACCCTTAGCGGGTCCTACAATGAGCAGTTCTTC
CDR3: CASTLSGSYNEQFF

D: TRBD2
V: TRBV29-1
J: TRBJ2-7
size: NA
DNA: TGCAGCGTTCGGACTAGCGGGAGTGGGTCCTACGAGCAGTACTTC
CDR3: CSVRTSGSGSYEQYF

D: NA
V: TRBV25-1
J: TRBJ1-4
size: many
DNA: TGTGCCAGCAGTGAATCCTGGGGCGGGGAGGAAAAACTGTTTTTT
CDR3: CASSESWGGEEKLFF

D: TRBD1
V: TRBV10-3
J: TRBJ1-6
size: once
DNA: TGTGCCATCAGGATGGGCGGACAGGGAATAAATAGTTCACCCCTCCACTTT
CDR3: CAIRMGGQGINSSPLHF

D: NA
V: TRBV2
J: TRBJ2-5
size: NA
DNA: TGTGCCAGCGGGACCATCCAAGAGACCCAGTACTTC
CDR3: CASGTIQETQYF

D: NA
V: TRBV20-1
J: TRBJ2-7
size: NA
DNA: TGCAGTGCTAGAGGGAGATACACCTACGAGCAGTACTTC
CDR3: CSARGRYTYEQYF

D: NA
V: TRBV20-1
J: TRBJ2-7
size: few
DNA: TGCAGTGCTAGGTGGACAGCGACCTACGAGCAGTACTTC
CDR3: CSARWTATYEQYF

D: TRBD1
V: TRBV29-1
J: TRBJ1-2
size: few
DNA: TGCAGCGTACAGGGGGCTGAAAGGATTGGCTACACCTTC
CDR3: CSVQGAERIGYTF

D: TRBD2
V: TRBV4-1
J: TRBJ2-1
size: NA
DNA: TGCGCCAGCAGCAGTAGTGGAAAACTAGCGGATAACAATGAGCAGTTCTTC
CDR3: CASSSSGKLADNNEQFF

D: TRBD2
V: TRBV7-9
J: TRBJ2-3
size: NA
DNA: TGTGCCAGCAGCCCCCCCACTAGCGGTTTTATGTCAGATACGCAGTATTTT
CDR3: CASSPPTSGFMSDTQYF

D: TRBD2
V: TRBV20-1
J: TRBJ2-7
size: NA
DNA: TGCAGTGCTAGGGGTTTAACTAGCGGGAGTGCCTGGGGCGAGCAGTACTTC
CDR3: CSARGLTSGSAWGEQYF

D: TRBD1
V: TRBV6-2/TRBV6-3
J: TRBJ2-1
size: NA
DNA: TGTGCCAGCAGTACCCGGACAGGGCTAGTGAATGAGCAGTTCTTC
CDR3: CASSTRTGLVNEQFF

D: TRBD1
V: TRBV4-1
J: TRBJ1-2
size: NA
DNA: TGCGCCAGCAGCCACCCCGAGGGACAGGGGGCTGCGGGCTACACCTTC
CDR3: CASSHPEGQGAAGYTF

D: NA
V: TRBV5-1
J: TRBJ2-2
size: few
DNA: TGCGCCAGCAGCTTGATAAGGACAGACACCGGGGAGCTGTTTTTT
CDR3: CASSLIRTDTGELFF

D: NA
V: TRBV6-1
J: TRBJ2-5
size: NA
DNA: TGTGCCAGCAGTGTAAACAGGGAAGCCCAGTACTTC
CDR3: CASSVNREAQYF

D: TRBD2
V: TRBV7-6
J: TRBJ2-7
size: NA
DNA: TGTGCCAGCAGCTTAGCGACTAGCGCCTTCTCCTACGAGCAGTACTTC
CDR3: CASSLATSAFSYEQYF

D: NA
V: TRBV29-1
J: TRBJ1-1
size: NA
DNA: TGCAGCGGCCTTTGGGGGCTGGGTGAAGCTTTCTTT
CDR3: CSGLWGLGEAFF

D: NA
V: TRBV7-2
J: TRBJ1-1
size: NA
DNA: TGTGCCAGCAGCTTTCAGACAGGCCGGACTGAAGCTTTCTTT
CDR3: CASSFQTGRTEAFF

D: TRBD1
V: TRBV6-5
J: TRBJ1-2
size: once
DNA: TGTGCCAGCAGTTTCTCCGGGACAGGGATTTATTTGGACTATGGCTACACCTTC
CDR3: CASSFSGTGIYLDYGYTF

D: NA
V: TRBV20-1
J: TRBJ2-5
size: few
DNA: TGCAGTGCTCCGCCTGGCCATCAAAAAGAGACCCAGTACTTC
CDR3: CSAPPGHQKETQYF

D: NA
V: TRBV7-6
J: TRBJ1-4
size: NA
DNA: TGTGCCAGCAGCTTAGCCCCTAGTGCAGTCAATGAAAAACTGTTTTTT
CDR3: CASSLAPSAVNEKLFF

D: NA
V: TRBV10-3
J: TRBJ2-3
size: few
DNA: TGTGCCACGCGGGATTATACAGATACGCAGTATTTT
CDR3: CATRDYTDTQYF

D: NA
V: TRBV5-1
J: TRBJ2-3
size: few
DNA: TGCGCCAGCAGCTTGGTTCGGACAGTTCGGACAGATACGCAGTATTTT
CDR3: CASSLVRTVRTDTQYF

D: TRBD2
V: TRBV7-8
J: TRBJ2-1
size: NA
DNA: TGTGCCAGCAGCTCAGTAGCGGGAGGATCCTACAATGAGCAGTTCTTC
CDR3: CASSSVAGGSYNEQFF

D: TRBD1
V: TRBV6-2/TRBV6-3
J: TRBJ2-4
size: NA
DNA: TGTGCCAGTTCGCCGGGACAGTTGGATGTGGAGCAGTACTTC
CDR3: CASSPGQLDVEQYF

D: NA
V: TRBV4-3
J: TRBJ2-7
size: few
DNA: TGCGCCAGCAGCCAAGCGGTTCCGTCCTACGAGCAGTACTTC
CDR3: CASSQAVPSYEQYF

D: NA
V: TRBV27
J: TRBJ2-6
size: many
DNA: TGTGCCAGCAGTTTACTCCTCCAGGGCCAGGGACCCTTTGGGTCTGGGGCCAACGTCCTGACTTTC
CDR3: CASSLLLQGQGPFGSGANVLTF

D: NA
V: TRBV4-2
J: TRBJ2-1
size: few
DNA: TGTGCCAGCAGCCAAGAGCAGGGGAGCTCCTACAATGAGCAGTTCTTC
CDR3: CASSQEQGSSYNEQFF

D: NA
V: TRBV7-2
J: TRBJ2-1
size: NA
DNA: TGTGCCAGCACCCCAGGGTCCTCCTACAATGAGCAGTTCTTC
CDR3: CASTPGSSYNEQFF

D: TRBD2
V: TRBV20-1
J: TRBJ2-7
size: NA
DNA: TGCAGTGCTAGAGTTAGTCTAGCGGGAAATCGGTTATACGAGCAGTACTTC
CDR3: CSARVSLAGNRLYEQYF

D: NA
V: TRBV12-3/TRBV12-4
J: TRBJ2-5
size: NA
DNA: TGTGCCAGCAGTTTCAGAGACAGATTAAAAGAGACCCAGTACTTC
CDR3: CASSFRDRLKETQYF

D: TRBD1
V: TRBV29-1
J: TRBJ1-2
size: NA
DNA: TGCAGCGTTGCGCTGTCCGGGACAGGGATTCGAGGCTACACCTTC
CDR3: CSVALSGTGIRGYTF

D: TRBD1
V: TRBV20-1
J: TRBJ1-5
size: NA
DNA: TGCAGTGCTAGGGCCAGGGGGTCTAGTAATCAGCCCCAGCATTTT
CDR3: CSARARGSSNQPQHF

D: TRBD1
V: TRBV29-1
J: TRBJ2-7
size: NA
DNA: TGCAGCGCTGTATGGACAGGGCCCTACGAGCAGTACTTC
CDR3: CSAVWTGPYEQYF

D: TRBD1
V: TRBV20-1
J: TRBJ2-7
size: NA
DNA: TGCAGTGCTAGCGGAACGGGACAGCAACTCTCCTACGAGCAGTACTTC
CDR3: CSASGTGQQLSYEQYF

D: NA
V: TRBV27
J: TRBJ2-3
size: NA
DNA: TGTGCCAGCAGTTGGAACCGGGGGCTAGAATGGGATACGCAGTATTTT
CDR3: CASSWNRGLEWDTQYF

D: NA
V: TRBV7-9
J: TRBJ1-6
size: NA
DNA: TGTGCCAGCAGCGGTAGGGCAGGGAGGAATTCACCCCTCCACTTT
CDR3: CASSGRAGRNSPLHF